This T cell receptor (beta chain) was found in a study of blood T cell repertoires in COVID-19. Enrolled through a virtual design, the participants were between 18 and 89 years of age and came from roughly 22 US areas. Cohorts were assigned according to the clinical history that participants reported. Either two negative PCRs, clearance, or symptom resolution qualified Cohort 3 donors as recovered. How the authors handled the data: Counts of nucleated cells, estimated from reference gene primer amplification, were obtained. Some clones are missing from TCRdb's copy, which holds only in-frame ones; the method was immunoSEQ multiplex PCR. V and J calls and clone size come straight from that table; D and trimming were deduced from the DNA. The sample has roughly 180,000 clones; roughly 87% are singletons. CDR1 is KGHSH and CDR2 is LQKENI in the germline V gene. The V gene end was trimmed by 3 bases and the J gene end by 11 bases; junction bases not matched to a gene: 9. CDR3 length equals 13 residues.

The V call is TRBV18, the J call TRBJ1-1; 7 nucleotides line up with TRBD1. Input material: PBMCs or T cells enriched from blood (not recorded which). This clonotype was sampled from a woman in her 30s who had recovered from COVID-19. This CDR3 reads CASSPGQDLNAFF. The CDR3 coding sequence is TGTGCCAGCTCACCTGGACAGGACCTGAATGCTTTCTTT.